These 25 T cell receptor beta chains were all obtained from the same sample, sequenced in a study of siplizumab effects on memory and regulatory T cells (dated by TCRdb to about 2019). Library preparation used the immunoSEQ multiplex PCR assay. The clones in this table, taken by TCRdb from immuneACCESS, are in-frame only. Not every clone is retained; where verified, under half of the shortfall comes from an unresolved V gene, and the cause of the rest is unknown. A total of roughly 100,000 clones appear in this sample, 85% to 95% of them only once. Around 0.29% of the sample is taken by the ten largest. Sequencing input: CD4+ T cells sorted from blood. These TCRs come from a human donor in good health.

The chain has TRBV10-3 and TRBJ1-1, with D maybe TRBD1 (5 bases). Germline CDR1 and CDR2: ENHRY and SYGVKD. V was pared by 7 bases and J by 1 base, with 10 bases between. CDR3 size: 13 residues. The CDR3, as DNA: TGTGCCATCAAAGGAGGGGAGAACACTGAAGCTTTCTTT. Protein sequence: CAIKGGENTEAFF.

This clone was recorded a few times. The chain employs TRBV2 and TRBJ2-1; 10 bases map to TRBD2. Germline V gene sequence: CDR1 SNHLY, CDR2 FYNNEI. The CDR3 loop spans 14 amino acids. V shed 8 bases, J shed 3 bases, and the junction held 4 bases outside the gene matches. The chain's CDR3 is CASGRLAGYNEQFF. CDR3 sequence (DNA): TGTGCCAGCGGCCGACTAGCGGGCTACAATGAGCAGTTCTTC.

The chain recombines TRBV6-1 with TRBJ2-7; 8 bases match TRBD1. The germline CDR1 and CDR2 sequences are MNHNS and SASEGT. V shed 11 bases, J shed 6 bases, and the junction held 12 bases outside the gene matches. CDR3 size: 13 residues. The CDR3, as DNA: TGTGCCGCCGAGACAGGGGTTATCGGCGAGCAGTACTTC. Its protein product is CAAETGVIGEQYF.

The rearrangement joins TRBV30 to TRBJ1-2, with a possible D match to TRBD1 (6 bases). The V and J ends lost 0 bases and 4 bases respectively, with 15 bases between them. The CDR3 length is 15 residues. In germline, CDR1 is GTSNPN, CDR2 SVGIG (reference sequence). CDR3 sequence reads: CAWSVAGGASYGYTF. As DNA, the CDR3 is TGTGCCTGGAGTGTAGCTGGGGGCGCGAGCTATGGCTACACCTTC.

V is TRBV5-1 and J is TRBJ2-7, with 8 positions matching TRBD2. Germline V CDR1 and CDR2: SGHRS, YFSETQ. J lost 6 bases, V lost 2 bases, and 10 bases had no gene match. The CDR3 is 15 residues long. For the CDR3, the DNA is TGCGCCAGCAGCTTCGTTAGCGGGGTAGGGGCCGAGCAGTACTTC. This sequence encodes CASSFVSGVGAEQYF.

A few counts support this clone. The rearrangement links TRBV19 to TRBJ1-1; TRBD1 matches 9 bases. Germline CDR1 is LNHDA and CDR2 is SQIVND (reference sequence). The CDR3 loop spans 13 amino acids. Trimming removed 5 bases from V and 6 bases from J; junction bases left unmatched: 4. CDR3: CASSVDRGPEAFF. The CDR3 DNA is TGTGCCAGTAGTGTGGACAGGGGCCCTGAAGCTTTCTTT.

The chain links TRBV19 to TRBJ1-2; 7 bases agree with TRBD1. Germline V gene data show CDR1 as LNHDA and CDR2 as SQIVND (reference sequence). The junction had 3 bases not matched to a gene; V was cut back by 5 bases and J by 0 bases. This CDR3 comprises 14 residues. CDR3 nucleotides: TGTGCCAGTAGTGGCAGGGGGGCTAACTATGGCTACACCTTC. Its translation: CASSGRGANYGYTF.

This sequence joins TRBV19 and TRBJ1-2, with D possibly TRBD1 on 5 matching bases. Trimming took off 3 bases at V and 7 bases at J, with 12 bases between the two ends. The CDR3 is 13 residues long. The germline V gene encodes CDR1 LNHDA and CDR2 SQIVND (reference sequence). The CDR3 here is CASSITPGLGYTF. CDR3 sequence (DNA): TGTGCCAGTAGTATTACACCGGGACTTGGCTACACCTTC.

The V and J genes are TRBV29-1 and TRBJ1-1; D gene ambiguous. Trimming cost V 5 bases and J 4 bases, with 17 bases left between them. This CDR3 contains 14 residues. Germline V gene data show CDR1 as SQVTM and CDR2 as ANQGSEA. As DNA, the CDR3 is TGCAGCGTTAGCCGGGGAGCCCGTGTCACTGAAGCTTTCTTT. Translated: CSVSRGARVTEAFF.

The chain is built from TRBV2 and TRBJ1-1; 8 nucleotides align to TRBD1. The V gene end was trimmed by 1 base and the J gene end by 5 bases; junction bases not matched to a gene: 12. The CDR3 contains 17 residues. Per germline, CDR1 SNHLY and CDR2 FYNNEI. CDR3 in amino acids: CASSEGGQGALRTEAFF. The DNA of the CDR3 is TGTGCCAGCAGTGAAGGTGGGCAGGGGGCGCTTCGGACTGAAGCTTTCTTT. Full variable domain (remainder filled in from reference TRBV2 and TRBJ1-1): EPEVTQTPSHQVTQMGQEVILRCVPISNHLYFYWYRQILGQKVEFLVSFYNNEISEKSEIFDDQFSVERPDGSNFTLKIRSTKLEDSAMYFCASSEGGQGALRTEAFFGQGTRLTVV.

The J gene is TRBJ2-7, the V gene TRBV5-1; TRBD2 matches at 9 bases. With V trimmed by 4 bases and J by 6 bases, 11 bases remained unmatched. Germline V gene data show CDR1 as SGHRS and CDR2 as YFSETQ. The length of the CDR3 is 15 residues. The CDR3 sequence is CASSRDGTSLVEQYF. The CDR3 DNA sequence: TGCGCCAGCAGCCGAGACGGGACTAGCCTTGTCGAGCAGTACTTC.

V is TRBV29-1 and J is TRBJ1-1; 7 bases fit TRBD1. CDR1 is SQVTM, CDR2 ANQGSEA, per germline. The trim removed 6 bases at V and 1 base at J, leaving 5 bases unmatched. This CDR3 is built from 13 residues. CDR3: CSVSRQGNTEAFF. Here the CDR3 DNA reads TGCAGCGTGTCGAGACAGGGGAACACTGAAGCTTTCTTT.

This chain uses TRBV6-5 with TRBJ1-1; D perhaps matches TRBD1 (5 bases). Trimming cost V 2 bases and J 4 bases, with 11 bases left between them. Germline CDR1 and CDR2: MNHEY and SVGAGI. This CDR3 has 14 amino acids. In DNA form, the CDR3 reads TGTGCCAGCAGTTACCTGGGGCCCGGCACTGAAGCTTTCTTT. It yields the protein CASSYLGPGTEAFF.

The chain carries TRBV19 and TRBJ1-1; no firm D call. The CDR3 totals 13 residues. CDR1 and CDR2 (germline): LNHDA, SQIVND (reference sequence). Trimming took off 6 bases at V and 1 base at J, with 9 bases between the two ends. CDR3 in DNA: TGTGCCAGTAGCACCCGGGAGAACACTGAAGCTTTCTTT. It yields the protein CASSTRENTEAFF.

The rearrangement joins TRBV13 to TRBJ2-1; 7 nucleotides align to TRBD2. CDR1 and CDR2 from the germline V gene are PRHDT and FYEKMQ (reference sequence). J lost 3 bases, V lost 0 bases, and 5 bases had no gene match. The CDR3 has 16 residues. The CDR3 nucleotides are TGTGCCAGCAGCTTAGGGGCTAGCGGCCACTACAATGAGCAGTTCTTC. Translation gives CASSLGASGHYNEQFF.

The rearrangement joins TRBV4-1 to TRBJ1-2; no clear D. The germline V and J ends were trimmed by 2 bases and 4 bases, with 5 bases remaining between them. Germline values: CDR1 MGHRA, CDR2 YSYEKL. CDR3 size: 12 residues. The CDR3 region has the DNA TGCGCCAGCAGCCAACCGACCTATGGCTACACCTTC. Protein product: CASSQPTYGYTF.

V and J are TRBV11-3 and TRBJ2-7; TRBD2 matches 8 bases. The V and J ends lost 5 bases and 2 bases, in that order; junction bases with no gene match: 8. Germline values: CDR1 SGHNT, CDR2 YENEEA. CDR3 size: 15 residues. CDR3 bases: TGTGCCAGCAGCCTTGGTAGCGGGACGGCCTACGAGCAGTACTTC. The encoded protein is CASSLGSGTAYEQYF.

V is TRBV15 and J is TRBJ1-3, with 10 bases lining up with TRBD1. J was trimmed by 0 bases and V by 0 bases; bases with no gene match: 2. The germline V gene encodes CDR1 LNHNV and CDR2 YYDKDF (reference sequence). The CDR3 is 17 amino acids. The CDR3 loop is CATSRDRTGGSGNTIYF. The DNA for the CDR3 is TGTGCCACCAGCAGAGATCGGACAGGGGGCTCTGGAAACACCATATATTTT.

This chain links TRBV4-1 with TRBJ1-6; a weak D match, TRBD1 (6 bases). CDR3 length: 17 amino acids. The germline V gene has CDR1 MGHRA and CDR2 YSYEKL. V lost 4 bases to trimming and J lost 10 bases, with 23 bases between them. Here the CDR3 reads CASSRLPGEGSRSPLHF. The CDR3 DNA is TGCGCCAGCAGCCGGTTACCAGGGGAGGGTTCGCGATCACCCCTCCACTTT.

The chain couples TRBV5-1 to TRBJ2-7, with TRBD1 matching 9 bases. V trimming: 4 bases; J trimming: 0 bases; junction bases outside the gene matches: 8. The CDR3 extends over 16 amino acids. Germline CDR1 SGHRS, CDR2 YFSETQ. The CDR3 nucleotides read TGCGCCAGCAGCCCGGGACAGGGCGTTATCTCCTACGAGCAGTACTTC. Amino acids: CASSPGQGVISYEQYF.

The chain employs TRBV5-4 and TRBJ2-7; the match to TRBD1 covers 12 bases. Germline CDR1 and CDR2: SGHNT and YYREEE (reference sequence). CDR3 length: 15 residues. The junction had 4 bases not matched to a gene; V was cut back by 1 base and J by 5 bases. Here the CDR3 DNA reads TGTGCCAGCAGCTTGTCGGGACAGGGGGCCCACGAGCAGTACTTC. This sequence encodes CASSLSGQGAHEQYF.

The chain is built from TRBV2 and TRBJ1-5; 11 bases are a match to TRBD1. The germline CDR1 and CDR2 sequences are SNHLY and FYNNEI. V lost 4 bases, J lost 7 bases, and 6 bases stayed unmatched. The CDR3 has 15 amino acids. The CDR3 DNA sequence: TGTGCCAGCAGTGTGGACAGGGGGCTGGGACAGCCCCAGCATTTT. Translation: CASSVDRGLGQPQHF.

The chain employs TRBV9 and TRBJ1-1, with unresolved D. The CDR3 length is 15 residues. Looked up from germline, CDR1 is SGDLS and CDR2 is YYNGEE. V shed 0 bases and J shed 5 bases, with 14 bases lying between them. The CDR3 sequence is CASSVVVGGGTEAFF. CDR3 coding DNA: TGTGCCAGCAGCGTAGTGGTTGGAGGAGGAACTGAAGCTTTCTTT.

The V call is TRBV4-3, the J call TRBJ2-2, with no clear D. The CDR3 is 14 residues long. Between the trimmed V and J ends, which lost 0 bases and 6 bases, there was a span of 8 bases. Germline assignment: CDR1 LGHNA and CDR2 YSLEER. The CDR3: CASSQEPPAGELFF. In DNA form, the CDR3 reads TGCGCCAGCAGCCAAGAGCCTCCTGCCGGGGAGCTGTTTTTT.

The chain is built from TRBV30 and TRBJ2-2; 9 bases align to TRBD2. The CDR3 length is 14 residues. V was clipped by 7 bases and J by 5 bases; unmatched bases: 8. The germline gives CDR1 GTSNPN, CDR2 SVGIG (reference sequence). The CDR3 reads CASPAGGPTGELFF. CDR3 sequence (DNA): TGTGCCTCTCCAGCGGGGGGCCCTACCGGGGAGCTGTTTTTT.